These T cell receptor beta chains were read from a single sample in a study of blood T cell repertoires in COVID-19. Measured with immunoSEQ multiplex PCR; TCRdb has only the in-frame clones, and not every one. The sample records approximately 210,000 clones, approximately 90% being singletons. The specimen sequenced was peripheral blood. The source is a young man with acute or convalescent COVID-19. CDR3s leave out the opening cysteine and the closing phenylalanine or tryptophan.

v_call	j_call	cdr3_aa
TRBV4-1	TRBJ1-5	ASSPLGQQSNAGNQPQH
TRBV11-1	TRBJ1-1	ASSLRQAAEAF
TRBV7-2	TRBJ1-5	ASSLFRDQPQH
TRBV5-1	TRBJ2-7	ASSLVPGTYSSYEQY
TRBV4-1	TRBJ2-3	ASSPHERTFTQY
TRBV28	TRBJ1-6	ASSPPGGDSPLH
TRBV5-1	TRBJ2-7	ASSPLEEGAHEQY
TRBV29-1	TRBJ2-1	SVPRRGQGYNEQF
TRBV7-9	TRBJ2-7	ASSFPSAGGYEQY
TRBV10-3	TRBJ1-1	AISESRGRVDEAF
TRBV27	TRBJ2-2	ASSLSGGTGELF
TRBV7-9	TRBJ1-3	ASGPGGILGNTIY
TRBV3-1/TRBV3-2	TRBJ1-6	ASSQSYQYNSPLH
TRBV5-4	TRBJ2-7	ASSPGLAGASEQY
TRBV19	TRBJ1-1	ASSPIQGEAF
TRBV11-2	TRBJ2-7	ASSLVGPTSGSYEQY
TRBV14	TRBJ1-2	ASSQTGASGYT
TRBV7-9	TRBJ2-7	ASSPGQGLGEQY
TRBV7-9	TRBJ1-1	ASSLATGRTEAF
TRBV24-1	TRBJ2-5	ATSPGPAGGETQY
TRBV25-1	TRBJ2-2	ASSEWIGKPGELF
TRBV28	TRBJ1-1	ASTGIVNTEAF
TRBV19	TRBJ2-7	ASSIGPPYEQY
TRBV30	TRBJ2-2	AWSRLAGGTGELF
TRBV6-4	TRBJ2-1	ASSDVSGGRNEQF
TRBV30	TRBJ2-7	AWKALAGGPYEQY
TRBV5-1	TRBJ1-4	ASSLGGEKLF
TRBV27	TRBJ2-5	ASSLRSQETQY
TRBV11-2	TRBJ1-6	ASSAAGGGNSPLH
TRBV10-2	TRBJ1-3	ATGDRVHSGNTIY
TRBV2	TRBJ2-1	ASSVQNNEQF
TRBV2	TRBJ2-5	ASSGGQPQETQY
TRBV10-1	TRBJ2-1	ASSGGGATNEQF
TRBV7-9	TRBJ2-1	ASSLAAAGSYNEQF
TRBV27	TRBJ1-1	ASSSGQGWTEAF
TRBV2	TRBJ1-1	ASRSPGTGTNTEAF
TRBV5-1	TRBJ2-2	ASSTTMTGLNTGELF
TRBV5-4	TRBJ2-3	ASSLTSGGPSDTQY
TRBV11-2	TRBJ1-4	ASSRDRGEKLF
TRBV28	TRBJ1-1	ASRLTGMNTEAF
TRBV6-4	TRBJ1-1	ASSDSQNTEAF
TRBV30	TRBJ1-6	AWRPVSGAHFETPLH
TRBV21-1	TRBJ1-1	ASSKVPSSRRTEAF
TRBV9	TRBJ2-7	ASSGMTGSYEQY
TRBV28	TRBJ1-5	ASTPSWGQPQH
TRBV3-1/TRBV3-2	TRBJ2-3	ASSQGALADSTDTQY
TRBV28	TRBJ1-2	ASSSAHSYRGPTYGYT
TRBV28	TRBJ2-7	ASSPRFGVVGQGYYEQY